This is a list of T cell receptor beta chains from one sample in a study of response to subunit inactivated influenza vaccine. TCRdb independently ran MiXCR on the RT-PCR reads; one entry per CDR3 protein. The repertoire includes around 530,000 distinct CDR3 sequences, about 15% of them detected once, and less than 4% sits in the top ten. Source: CD4+ T cells sorted from PBMCs, taken roughly 24 months after vaccination. These receptors all stem from a man in his fifties or sixties who received an inactivated influenza vaccine. Both conserved end residues are part of each CDR3. A D gene is named only where the DNA matches it firmly. Rows give clone size only sometimes, using once, few, many, or a class for an expanded clone.

j_call | clone_size | d_call | v_call | cdr3_aa | cdr3_nt
TRBJ2-3 | few | TRBD1 | TRBV28 | CASREGGTDTQYF | TGTGCCAGCAGGGAAGGGGGCACGGATACGCAGTATTTT
TRBJ2-5 | . | . | TRBV15 | CATGLGGVGETQYF | TGTGCCACCGGACTGGGGGGAGTAGGGGAGACCCAGTACTTC
TRBJ2-3 | few | TRBD2 | TRBV12-3/TRBV12-4 | CASRVAGAVDTQYF | TGTGCCAGCAGGGTAGCGGGAGCGGTAGATACGCAGTATTTT
TRBJ2-1 | many | TRBD1 | TRBV20-1 | CSARGDRGSYNEQFF | TGCAGTGCTAGAGGCGACAGGGGATCCTACAATGAGCAGTTCTTC
TRBJ2-3 | . | . | TRBV12-5 | CASGSTLRGTKDTQYF | TGTGCTAGTGGGTCCACCCTGCGCGGGACAAAAGATACGCAGTATTTT
TRBJ2-5 | once | . | TRBV21-1 | CASSPADYVPETQYF | TGTGCCAGCAGCCCCGCCGACTATGTCCCGGAGACCCAGTACTTC
TRBJ2-1 | many | . | TRBV9 | CASSEGISSYNEQFF | TGTGCCAGCAGCGAGGGCATTAGCTCCTACAATGAGCAGTTCTTC
TRBJ1-1 | few | . | TRBV29-1 | CTIGDYPNTEAFF | TGTACAATTGGCGACTATCCGAACACTGAAGCTTTCTTT
TRBJ1-2 | few | . | TRBV25-1 | CASNGGGESYGYTF | TGTGCCAGCAATGGGGGGGGGGAAAGCTATGGCTACACCTTC
TRBJ2-2 | few | . | TRBV10-3 | CAISRGQNTGELFF | TGTGCCATCAGCAGGGGCCAGAACACCGGGGAGCTGTTTTTT
TRBJ2-3 | few | . | TRBV7-2 | CASSYLGTGDTQYF | TGTGCCAGCAGCTACTTAGGGACTGGAGATACGCAGTATTTT
TRBJ2-2 | . | . | TRBV19 | CASSKRRQGSTGELFF | TGTGCCAGTAGTAAAAGGAGGCAGGGCTCTACCGGGGAGCTGTTTTTT
TRBJ2-1 | . | . | TRBV6-2/TRBV6-3 | CASRHHRFGSYNEQFF | TGTGCCAGCAGACATCACAGATTTGGGTCCTACAATGAGCAGTTCTTC
TRBJ2-1 | . | TRBD2 | TRBV7-9 | CASSTWGGRDEQFF | TGTGCCAGCAGCACGTGGGGCGGGAGAGATGAGCAGTTCTTC
TRBJ2-1 | many | TRBD2 | TRBV20-1 | CSAEGTSGSSYNEQFF | TGCAGTGCTGAGGGGACTAGCGGGAGCTCCTACAATGAGCAGTTCTTC
TRBJ2-7 | few | TRBD2 | TRBV7-9 | CASSLPGGSLSEQYF | TGTGCCAGCAGCTTACCTGGCGGGAGTTTATCCGAGCAGTACTTC
TRBJ2-3 | . | . | TRBV14 | CASSFGTSSTDTQYF | TGTGCCAGCAGCTTCGGGACTTCTAGCACAGATACGCAGTATTTT
TRBJ2-1 | few | TRBD2 | TRBV20-1 | CSALRGGRANEQFF | TGCAGTGCTCTGCGGGGGGGGAGGGCAAATGAGCAGTTCTTC
TRBJ2-1 | few | TRBD2 | TRBV15 | CATSRDTSGRAQFF | TGTGCCACCAGCAGGGATACTAGCGGGCGAGCGCAGTTCTTC
TRBJ2-3 | few | . | TRBV20-1 | CSAKSRQGTQYF | TGCAGTGCTAAGTCGCGTCAGGGTACGCAGTATTTT
TRBJ2-1 | . | TRBD2 | TRBV27 | CASSPLLRLAGGYNEQFF | TGTGCCAGCAGTCCCTTGCTAAGACTAGCGGGCGGGTACAATGAGCAGTTCTTC
TRBJ2-2 | few | . | TRBV14 | CASSQDQEILGGGELFF | TGTGCCAGCAGCCAAGATCAAGAGATCTTAGGTGGCGGGGAGCTGTTTTTT
TRBJ2-5 | . | . | TRBV12-3/TRBV12-4 | CASSQGGGWETQYF | TGTGCCAGCAGCCAAGGGGGGGGCTGGGAGACCCAGTACTTC
TRBJ2-5 | . | . | TRBV12-3/TRBV12-4 | CASSLLAQETQYF | TGTGCCAGCAGTTTACTAGCCCAAGAGACCCAGTACTTC
TRBJ1-3 | few | TRBD1 | TRBV5-1 | CASRKGTDLTSGNTIYF | TGCGCCAGCAGGAAAGGGACAGACCTAACCTCTGGAAACACCATATATTTT
TRBJ2-7 | . | . | TRBV20-1 | CSAGRGRGAFYEQYF | TGCAGTGCTGGACGGGGGCGGGGCGCGTTTTACGAGCAGTACTTC
TRBJ2-4 | once | TRBD1 | TRBV20-1 | CSARDPGGAAKNIQYF | TGCAGTGCTAGAGATCCAGGGGGAGCGGCCAAAAACATTCAGTACTTC
TRBJ2-3 | . | . | TRBV9 | CASSVAGIGTDTQYF | TGTGCCAGCAGCGTAGCGGGGATCGGCACAGATACGCAGTATTTT
TRBJ2-1 | once | . | TRBV10-3 | CAISEMRSSYNEQFF | TGTGCCATCAGTGAGATGCGGAGCTCCTACAATGAGCAGTTCTTC